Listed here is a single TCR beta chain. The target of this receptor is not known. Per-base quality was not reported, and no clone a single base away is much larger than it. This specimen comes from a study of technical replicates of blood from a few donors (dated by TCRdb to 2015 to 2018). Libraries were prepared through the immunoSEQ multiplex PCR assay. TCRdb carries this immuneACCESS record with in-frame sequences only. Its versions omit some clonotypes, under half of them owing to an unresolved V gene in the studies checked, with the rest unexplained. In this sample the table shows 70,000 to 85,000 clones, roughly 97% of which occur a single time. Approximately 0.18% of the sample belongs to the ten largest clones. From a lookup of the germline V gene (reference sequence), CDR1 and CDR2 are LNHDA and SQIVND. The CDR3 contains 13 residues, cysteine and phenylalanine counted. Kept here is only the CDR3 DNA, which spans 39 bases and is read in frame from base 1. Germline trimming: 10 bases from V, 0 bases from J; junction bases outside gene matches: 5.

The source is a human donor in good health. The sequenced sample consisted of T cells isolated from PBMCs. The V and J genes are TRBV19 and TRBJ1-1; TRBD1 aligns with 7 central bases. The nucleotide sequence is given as TGTGCCACTGGACAGGCCTTGAACACTGAAGCTTTCTTT. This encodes CATGQALNTEAFF. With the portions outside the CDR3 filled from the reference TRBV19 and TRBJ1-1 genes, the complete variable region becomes DGGITQSPKYLFRKEGQNVTLSCEQNLNHDAMYWYRQDPGQGLRLIYYSQIVNDFQKGDIAEGYSVSREKKESFPLTVTSAQKNPTAFYLCATGQALNTEAFFGQGTRLTVV.